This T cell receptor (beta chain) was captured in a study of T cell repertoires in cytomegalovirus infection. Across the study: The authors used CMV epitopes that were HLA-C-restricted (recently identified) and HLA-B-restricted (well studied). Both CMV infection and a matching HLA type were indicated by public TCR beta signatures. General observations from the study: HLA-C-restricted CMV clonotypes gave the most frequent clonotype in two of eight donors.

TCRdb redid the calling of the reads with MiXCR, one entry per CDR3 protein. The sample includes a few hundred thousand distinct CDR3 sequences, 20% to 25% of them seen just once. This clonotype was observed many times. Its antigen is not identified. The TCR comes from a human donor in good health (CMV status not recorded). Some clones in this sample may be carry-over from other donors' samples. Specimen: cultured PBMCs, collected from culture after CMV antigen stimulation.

The DNA of the CDR3 is TGTGCCAGTAGTAGGAGGGCCGAAGGTACCGGGGAGCTGTTTTTT. Translated, it gives CASSRRAEGTGELFF. The chain employs TRBV19 and TRBJ2-2; D is perhaps TRBD2 (6 bases). Looked up from germline, CDR1 is LNHDA and CDR2 is SQIVND (reference sequence). Trimming left V 4 bases short and J 5 bases short, with 14 bases between. The CDR3 has 15 residues.